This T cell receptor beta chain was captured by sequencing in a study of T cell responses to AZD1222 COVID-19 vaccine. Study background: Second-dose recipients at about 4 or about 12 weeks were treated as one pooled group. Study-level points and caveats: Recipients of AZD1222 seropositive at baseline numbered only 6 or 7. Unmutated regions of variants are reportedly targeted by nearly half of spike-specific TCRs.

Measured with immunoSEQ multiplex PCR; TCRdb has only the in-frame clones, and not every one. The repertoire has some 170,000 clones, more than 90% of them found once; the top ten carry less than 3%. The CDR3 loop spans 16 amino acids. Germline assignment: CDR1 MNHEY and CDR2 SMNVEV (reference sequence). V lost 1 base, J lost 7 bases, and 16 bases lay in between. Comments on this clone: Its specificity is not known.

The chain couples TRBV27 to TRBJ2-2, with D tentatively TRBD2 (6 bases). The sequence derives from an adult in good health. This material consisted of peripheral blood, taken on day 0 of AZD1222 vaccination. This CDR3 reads CASSLLLNGGFGELFF. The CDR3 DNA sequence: TGTGCCAGCAGTTTATTGCTGAACGGGGGTTTCGGGGAGCTGTTTTTT.